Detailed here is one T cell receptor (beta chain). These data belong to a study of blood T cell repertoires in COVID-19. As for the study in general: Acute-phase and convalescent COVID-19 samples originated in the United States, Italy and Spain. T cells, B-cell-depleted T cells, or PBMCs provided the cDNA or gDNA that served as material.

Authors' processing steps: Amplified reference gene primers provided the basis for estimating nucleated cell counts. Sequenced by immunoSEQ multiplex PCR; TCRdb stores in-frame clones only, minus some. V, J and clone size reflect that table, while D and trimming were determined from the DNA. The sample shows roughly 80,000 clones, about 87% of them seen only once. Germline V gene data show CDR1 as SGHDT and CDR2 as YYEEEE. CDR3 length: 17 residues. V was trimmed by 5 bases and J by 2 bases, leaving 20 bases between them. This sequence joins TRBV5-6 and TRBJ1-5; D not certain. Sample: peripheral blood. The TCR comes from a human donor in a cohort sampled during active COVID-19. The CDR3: CASSTRGHHVGNQPQHF. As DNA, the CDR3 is TGTGCCAGCAGTACGCGCGGCCACCACGTGGGCAATCAGCCCCAGCATTTT. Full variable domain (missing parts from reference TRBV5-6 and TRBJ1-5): DAGVTQSPTHLIKTRGQQVTLRCSPKSGHDTVSWYQQALGQGPQFIFQYYEEEERQRGNFPDRFSGHQFPNYSSELNVNALLLGDSALYLCASSTRGHHVGNQPQHFGDGTRLSIL.